This TCR beta chain stems from a study of shared clonotypes between healthy human individuals (TCRdb year 2020). Regarding the study in general: A few men and two women, aged 18 to 49 years, made up the cohort. Per donor, leukapheresis produced somewhere between about 0.85 and 9.5 billion PBMCs. For each donor, CD4 naive and CD4 memory were each given three plates, CD8 naive was given two plates, and CD8 memory was given one plate. Blood TCR repertoires of five healthy adults were deeply sequenced to estimate repertoire size and the extent of clonotype sharing between individuals. To increase sequencing depth and limit assay-specific biases, different laboratories used diverse techniques to prepare libraries and sequence TCR repertoires.

Using the deep immunoSEQ assay, multiplex PCR amplified TCR CDR3 regions from genomic DNA. Genomic DNA extracted from each cell subset was distributed evenly over all wells of several immunoSEQ 96-well plates, and each plate served as one replicate. For sorted subsets, each replicate PCR was loaded with 200 ng genomic DNA, equivalent to approximately 33,000 T cell genomes. The purified libraries were quantified using a Qubit 3.0 fluorometer, sized with a Bioanalyzer 2100, and then quantified again using the KAPA Library Quantification kit. Every immunoSEQ 96-well plate was sequenced on a dedicated single-read 150-cycle Illumina NextSeq 550 flow cell. Per the authors' processing: The immunoSEQ output contained only junctional sequences without quality scores, so filtering could not match that applied to full-length reads. Sequences were annotated with PyIR, a Python wrapper for IgBLAST v1.9, using IMGT germline references to assign V/J genes and CDR3. Reads were removed for weak V/J assignments (E-value above 1e-6), missing CDR3, stop codons, out-of-frame junctions, or ambiguous translated residues. V3J clonotypes were defined as sequences sharing the same inferred V gene, J gene, and CDR3 amino acid sequence. The percentage overlap between two repertoires was calculated by dividing the number of shared unique clonotypes by the size of the smaller repertoire. Three approaches were used to assess repertoire richness: RTK rarefaction, the Chao1 estimator, and Recon v2.1 estimates of unobserved clonotypes. Generation probabilities for all TCRbeta clonotypes obtained by the gDNA method from a few donors were computed using OLGA. Here the immuneACCESS table is served through TCRdb, limited to in-frame sequences with V and J called. Missing clones are a known gap in these copies; in checked studies unresolved V genes cover under half, and the rest lacks a known reason. The V and J calls and clone size come from that table; D and trimming were worked out from the DNA. For this sample the table gives around 320,000 clones, of which 87% were detected only once. The ten largest account for 15% to 20% of the sample.

A note on this clone: Its cognate antigen has yet to be identified. Base qualities are not recorded, but no much larger clone differs from it by a single base.

Overall results and qualifications from the work: Sampling was limited to blood, and TCR repertoires in tissue likely differ from TCR repertoires in blood. Even with the large sequencing depth, rarefaction of the sorted-subset datasets indicated that sequencing was incomplete. The genetic and exposure-history diversity represented was limited by the small number of donors. Pairwise subsampling indicated that sequencing depth was expected to affect the degree of clonotype sharing among donors. When a few donors were compared, the shared fraction of clonotypes was about 5% for naive CD4, about 4% for naive CD8, more than 2% for memory CD4, and less than 0.45% for memory CD8. Compared with non-shared clonotypes, clonotypes shared by all four sorted-subset donors had higher generation probabilities. Larger estimated clonotype richness was generally found for naive subsets than for memory subsets.

The donors were healthy, HIV-negative adults with no recently reported acute infections or vaccinations. All donors were Caucasian adults living in Nashville, Tennessee, USA. CD8 memory samples consisted of magnetically selected CD45RO+ cells combined with CCR7-negative CD45RA+ effector memory (TemRA) cells. Blood was collected by leukapheresis, and PBMCs were isolated by Ficoll-Histopaque density gradient centrifugation and then cryopreserved in liquid nitrogen vapor phase. Analytical flow cytometry was used to check the purity and quantity of each magnetically sorted T cell population. From each sorted fraction, genomic DNA was isolated and quantified by UV absorbance on a Nanodrop 2000c. From the cysteine through the phenylalanine, the CDR3 covers 15 amino acids. Here the CDR3 DNA is all that survives: 45 bases in frame from base 1. The V end gives up 5 bases and the J end 6 bases, leaving 6 bases in the junction not matched to a gene. CDR1 and CDR2 are read off the germline V gene (reference sequence) as MNHNY and SVGAGI.

Sequencing used memory CD8+ T cells sorted from blood. The meaning of the sample's cell subset or site label: CD45RO+ cells pooled with CCR7-negative TemRA cells. The sequence joins TRBV6-6 to TRBJ2-2; TRBD2 aligns with 10 central bases. This sequence originates from a young man in good health. The CDR3 in this case is CASSDASGSAGELFF. The nucleotides read TGTGCCAGCAGTGACGCTAGCGGGAGCGCCGGGGAGCTGTTTTTT.